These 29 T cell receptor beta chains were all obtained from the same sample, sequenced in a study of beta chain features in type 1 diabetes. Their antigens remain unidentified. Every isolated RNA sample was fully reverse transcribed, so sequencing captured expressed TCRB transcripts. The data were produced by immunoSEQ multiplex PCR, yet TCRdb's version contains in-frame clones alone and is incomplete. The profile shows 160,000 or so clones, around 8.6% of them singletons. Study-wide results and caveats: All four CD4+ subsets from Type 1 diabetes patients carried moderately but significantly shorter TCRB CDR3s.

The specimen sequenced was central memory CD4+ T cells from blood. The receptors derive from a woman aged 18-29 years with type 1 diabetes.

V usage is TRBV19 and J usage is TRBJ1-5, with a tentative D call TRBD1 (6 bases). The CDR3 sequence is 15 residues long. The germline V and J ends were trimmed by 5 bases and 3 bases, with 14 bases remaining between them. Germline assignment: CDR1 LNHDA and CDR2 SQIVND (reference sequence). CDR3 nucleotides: TGTGCCAGTAGTCCCGCAGGGGCACACAATCAGCCCCAGCATTTT. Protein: CASSPAGAHNQPQHF.

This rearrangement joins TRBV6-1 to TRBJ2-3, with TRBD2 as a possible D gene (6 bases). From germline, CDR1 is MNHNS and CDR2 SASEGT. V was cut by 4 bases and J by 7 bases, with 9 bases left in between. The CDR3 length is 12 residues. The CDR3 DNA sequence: TGTGCCAGCAGTGCGGGGGTAAATACGCAGTATTTT. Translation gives CASSAGVNTQYF.

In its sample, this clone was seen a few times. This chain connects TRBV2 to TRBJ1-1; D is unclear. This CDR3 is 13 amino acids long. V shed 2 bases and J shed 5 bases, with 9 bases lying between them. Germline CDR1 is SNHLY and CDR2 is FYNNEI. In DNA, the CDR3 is TGTGCCAGCAGTGAAAATTCTCTAACTGAAGCTTTCTTT. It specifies CASSENSLTEAFF.

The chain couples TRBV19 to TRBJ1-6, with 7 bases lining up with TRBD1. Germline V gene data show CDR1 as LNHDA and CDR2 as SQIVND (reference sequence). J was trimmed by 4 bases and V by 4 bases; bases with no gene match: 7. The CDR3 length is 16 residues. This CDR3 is CASSTAGQYYNSPLHF. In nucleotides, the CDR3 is TGTGCCAGTAGTACCGCGGGACAGTATTATAATTCACCCCTCCACTTT.

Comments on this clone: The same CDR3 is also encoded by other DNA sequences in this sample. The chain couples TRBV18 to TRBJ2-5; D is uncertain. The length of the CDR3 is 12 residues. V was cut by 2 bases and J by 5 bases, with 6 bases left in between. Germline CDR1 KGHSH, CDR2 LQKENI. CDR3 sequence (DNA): TGTGCCAGCTCACCATCTTCGGAGACCCAGTACTTC. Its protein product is CASSPSSETQYF.

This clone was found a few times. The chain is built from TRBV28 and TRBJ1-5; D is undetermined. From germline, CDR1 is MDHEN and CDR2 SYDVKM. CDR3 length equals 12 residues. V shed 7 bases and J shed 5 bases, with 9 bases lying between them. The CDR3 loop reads CASTVPYQPQHF. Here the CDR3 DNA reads TGTGCCAGCACGGTCCCCTATCAGCCCCAGCATTTT.

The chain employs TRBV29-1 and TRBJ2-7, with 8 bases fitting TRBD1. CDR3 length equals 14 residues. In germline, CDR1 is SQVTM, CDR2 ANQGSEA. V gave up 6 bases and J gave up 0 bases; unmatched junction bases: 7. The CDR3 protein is CSVIKGQGSYEQYF. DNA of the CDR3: TGCAGCGTGATTAAAGGACAGGGCTCCTACGAGCAGTACTTC.

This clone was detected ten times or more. CDR3 DNA sequence: TGCAGCGTTGCTCCGACAGGGCGGCGCGAAGAGCAGTACTTC. It encodes CSVAPTGRREEQYF. The chain links TRBV29-1 to TRBJ2-7, with 7 bases identical to TRBD1. V shed 4 bases, J shed 7 bases, and the junction held 13 bases outside the gene matches. CDR3 length: 14 amino acids. The germline V gene has CDR1 SQVTM and CDR2 ANQGSEA.

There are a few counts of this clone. The CDR3: CASSLGGGSAKNIQYF. CDR3 in DNA: TGTGCCAGCAGCTTAGGGGGGGGCTCGGCCAAAAACATTCAGTACTTC. The genes are TRBV7-9 and TRBJ2-4, with a possible D match to TRBD2 (7 bases). V was pared by 1 base and J by 1 base, with 11 bases between. Per the germline V gene, CDR1 is SEHNR and CDR2 is FQNEAQ (reference sequence). The CDR3 has 16 residues.

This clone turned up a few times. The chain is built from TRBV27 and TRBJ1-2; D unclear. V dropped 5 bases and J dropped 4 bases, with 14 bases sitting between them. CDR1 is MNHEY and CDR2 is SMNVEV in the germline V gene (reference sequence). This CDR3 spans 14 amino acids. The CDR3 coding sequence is TGTGCCAGCAGTGCCGCGGGGTACCTCTATGGCTACACCTTC. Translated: CASSAAGYLYGYTF.

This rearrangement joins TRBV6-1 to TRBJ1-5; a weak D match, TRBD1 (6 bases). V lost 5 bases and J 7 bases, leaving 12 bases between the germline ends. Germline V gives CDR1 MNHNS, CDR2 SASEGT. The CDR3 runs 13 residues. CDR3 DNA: TGTGCCAGCAGTACGAACAGGGAACAGCCCCAGCATTTT. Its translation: CASSTNREQPQHF.

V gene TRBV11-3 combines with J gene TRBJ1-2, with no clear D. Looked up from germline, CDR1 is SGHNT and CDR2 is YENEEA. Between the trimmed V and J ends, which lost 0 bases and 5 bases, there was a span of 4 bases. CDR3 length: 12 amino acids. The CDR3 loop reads CASSLELYGYTF. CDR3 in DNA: TGTGCCAGCAGCTTAGAGCTATATGGCTACACCTTC.

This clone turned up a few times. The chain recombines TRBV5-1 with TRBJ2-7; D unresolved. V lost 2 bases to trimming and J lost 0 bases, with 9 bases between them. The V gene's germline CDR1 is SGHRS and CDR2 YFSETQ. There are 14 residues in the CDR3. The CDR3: CASSFEAASYEQYF. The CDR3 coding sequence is TGCGCCAGCAGCTTCGAGGCAGCCTCCTACGAGCAGTACTTC.

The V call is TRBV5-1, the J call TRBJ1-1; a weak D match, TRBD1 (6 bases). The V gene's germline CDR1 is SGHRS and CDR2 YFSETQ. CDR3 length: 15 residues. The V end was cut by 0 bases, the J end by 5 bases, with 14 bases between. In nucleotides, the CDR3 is TGCGCCAGCAGCTTGGAACAGGGAACGAGGACTGAAGCTTTCTTT. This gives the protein CASSLEQGTRTEAFF. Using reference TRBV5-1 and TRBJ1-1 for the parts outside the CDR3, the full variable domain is KAGVTQTPRYLIKTRGQQVTLSCSPISGHRSVSWYQQTPGQGLQFLFEYFSETQRNKGNFPGRFSGRQFSNSRSEMNVSTLELGDSALYLCASSLEQGTRTEAFFGQGTRLTVV.

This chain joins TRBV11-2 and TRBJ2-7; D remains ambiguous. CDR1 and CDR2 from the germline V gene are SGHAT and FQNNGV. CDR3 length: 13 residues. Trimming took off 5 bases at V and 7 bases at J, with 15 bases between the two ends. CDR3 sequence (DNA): TGTGCCAGCAGCCCCGGCACCCTCGGGGAGCAGTACTTC. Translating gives CASSPGTLGEQYF.

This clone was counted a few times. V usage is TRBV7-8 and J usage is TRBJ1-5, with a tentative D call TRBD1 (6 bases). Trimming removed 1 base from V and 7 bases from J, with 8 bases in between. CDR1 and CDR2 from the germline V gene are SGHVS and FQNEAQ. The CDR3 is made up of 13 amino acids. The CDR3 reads CASSLDREQPQHF. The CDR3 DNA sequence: TGTGCCAGCAGCTTAGACAGGGAGCAGCCCCAGCATTTT.

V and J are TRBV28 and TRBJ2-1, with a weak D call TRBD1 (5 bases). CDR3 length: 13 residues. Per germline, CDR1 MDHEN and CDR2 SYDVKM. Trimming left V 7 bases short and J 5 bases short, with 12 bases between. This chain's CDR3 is CASKRGRDNEQFF. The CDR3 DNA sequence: TGTGCCAGCAAAAGGGGCAGGGACAATGAGCAGTTCTTC.

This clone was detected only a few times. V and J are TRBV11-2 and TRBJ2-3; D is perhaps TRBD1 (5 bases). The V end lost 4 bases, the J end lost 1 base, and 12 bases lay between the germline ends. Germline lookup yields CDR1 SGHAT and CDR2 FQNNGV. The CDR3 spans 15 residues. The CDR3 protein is CASSSQVVGTDTQYF. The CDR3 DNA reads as TGTGCCAGCAGCTCACAGGTGGTTGGCACAGATACGCAGTATTTT.

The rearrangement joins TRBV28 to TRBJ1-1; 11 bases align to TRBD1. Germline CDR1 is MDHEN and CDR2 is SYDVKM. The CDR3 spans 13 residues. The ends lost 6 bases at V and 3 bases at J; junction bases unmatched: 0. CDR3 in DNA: TGTGCCAGCAGGGGACAGGGGGACACTGAAGCTTTCTTT. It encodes CASRGQGDTEAFF.

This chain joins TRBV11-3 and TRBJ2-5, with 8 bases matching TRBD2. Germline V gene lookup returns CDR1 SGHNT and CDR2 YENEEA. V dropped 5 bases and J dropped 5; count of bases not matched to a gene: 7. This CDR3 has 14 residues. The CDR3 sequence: CASSPGGAGETQYF. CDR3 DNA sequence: TGTGCCAGCAGCCCGGGGGGGGCGGGGGAGACCCAGTACTTC.

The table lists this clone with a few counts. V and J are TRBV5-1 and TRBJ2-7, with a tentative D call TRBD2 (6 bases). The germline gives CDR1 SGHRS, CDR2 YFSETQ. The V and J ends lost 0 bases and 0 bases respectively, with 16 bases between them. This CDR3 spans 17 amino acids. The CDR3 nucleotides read TGCGCCAGCAGCTTGGCCAATCACGGGAGCGTCTCCTACGAGCAGTACTTC. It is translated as CASSLANHGSVSYEQYF.

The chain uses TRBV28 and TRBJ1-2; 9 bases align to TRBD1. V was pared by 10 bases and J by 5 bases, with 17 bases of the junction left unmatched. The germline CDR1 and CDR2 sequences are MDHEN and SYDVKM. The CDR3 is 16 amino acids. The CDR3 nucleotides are TGTGCCAACTACAGTCCGGGACAGGGACCCGGTTATGGCTACACCTTC. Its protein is CANYSPGQGPGYGYTF.

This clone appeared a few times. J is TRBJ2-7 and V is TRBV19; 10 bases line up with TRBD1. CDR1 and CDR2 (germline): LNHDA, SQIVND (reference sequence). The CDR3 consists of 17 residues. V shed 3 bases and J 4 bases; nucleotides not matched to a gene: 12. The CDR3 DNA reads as TGTGCCAGTAGTATTCGGGGCACCGGGACAGGGGTTTACGAGCAGTACTTC. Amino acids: CASSIRGTGTGVYEQYF.

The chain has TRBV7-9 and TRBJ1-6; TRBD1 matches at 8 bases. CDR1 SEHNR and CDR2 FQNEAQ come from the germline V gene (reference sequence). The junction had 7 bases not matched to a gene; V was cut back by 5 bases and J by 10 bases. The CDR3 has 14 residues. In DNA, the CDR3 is TGTGCCAGCAGCCCTGGGACAGGTCGCTCACCCCTCCACTTT. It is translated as CASSPGTGRSPLHF. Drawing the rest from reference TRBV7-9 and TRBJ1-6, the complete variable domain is DTGVSQNPRHKITKRGQNVTFRCDPISEHNRLYWYRQTLGQGPEFLTYFQNEAQLEKSRLLSDRFSAERPKGSFSTLEIQRTEQGDSAMYLCASSPGTGRSPLHFGNGTRLTVT.

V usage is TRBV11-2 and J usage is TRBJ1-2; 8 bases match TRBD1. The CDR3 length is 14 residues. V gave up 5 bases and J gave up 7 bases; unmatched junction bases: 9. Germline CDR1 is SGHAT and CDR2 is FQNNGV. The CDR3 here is CASSPTAGTGGYTF. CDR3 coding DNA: TGTGCCAGCAGCCCCACCGCCGGGACAGGTGGCTACACCTTC.

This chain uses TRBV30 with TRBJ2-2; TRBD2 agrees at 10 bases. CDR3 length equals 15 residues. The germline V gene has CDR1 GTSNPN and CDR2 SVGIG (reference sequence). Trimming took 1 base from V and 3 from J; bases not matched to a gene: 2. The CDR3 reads CAWSGSGGHTGELFF. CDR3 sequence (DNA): TGTGCCTGGAGTGGTAGCGGGGGGCACACCGGGGAGCTGTTTTTT.

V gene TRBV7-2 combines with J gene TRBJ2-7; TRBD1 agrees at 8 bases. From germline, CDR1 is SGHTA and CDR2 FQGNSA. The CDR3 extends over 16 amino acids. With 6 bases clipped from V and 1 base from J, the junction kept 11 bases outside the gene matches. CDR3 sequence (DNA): TGTGCCAGCAGTCGGAGAACAGGGGGAATTTCCTACGAGCAGTACTTC. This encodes CASSRRTGGISYEQYF. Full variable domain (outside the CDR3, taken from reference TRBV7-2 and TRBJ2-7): GAGVSQSPSNKVTEKGKDVELRCDPISGHTALYWYRQSLGQGLEFLIYFQGNSAPDKSGLPSDRFSAERTGGSVSTLTIQRTQQEDSAVYLCASSRRTGGISYEQYFGPGTRLTVT.

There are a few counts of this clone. The CDR3 sequence: CAREASGGYEQYF. As DNA, the CDR3 is TGTGCCAGAGAGGCGTCCGGGGGCTACGAGCAGTACTTC. The chain carries TRBV6-1 and TRBJ2-7, with TRBD2 as a possible D gene (6 bases). Germline CDR1 is MNHNS and CDR2 is SASEGT. The CDR3 totals 13 residues. V was cut by 9 bases and J by 3 bases, with 15 bases left in between.

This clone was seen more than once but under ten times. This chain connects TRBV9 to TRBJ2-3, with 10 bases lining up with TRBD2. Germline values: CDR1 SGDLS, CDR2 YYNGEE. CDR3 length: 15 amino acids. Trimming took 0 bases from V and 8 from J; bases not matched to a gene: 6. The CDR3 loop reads CASSVGTAGGPTQYF. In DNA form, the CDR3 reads TGTGCCAGCAGCGTAGGAACAGCGGGAGGGCCTACGCAGTATTTT.